Listed below are T cell receptor beta chains from one sample, sequenced in a study of early stage breast cancer tumors. TCRdb's copy holds only in-frame clones and misses some; the assay was immunoSEQ multiplex PCR. The data show 25,000 to 35,000 clones, approximately 84% seen once. Sequencing was done on a sample of blood. All receptors come from a person aged 45-60 years with breast cancer. The CDR3 runs from the conserved cysteine through the conserved F or W. Fields, in order: J gene, V gene, D gene, clone size, CDR3 protein, CDR3 DNA. D genes are given only for firm matches. Expanded clones are given a class, and other clones once, few, many or no size at all.

J gene: TRBJ1-5; V gene: TRBV14; D gene: NA; clone size: once; CDR3 protein: CANQLRGGISNQPQHF; CDR3 DNA: TGTGCCAACCAACTCCGCGGGGGAATCAGCAATCAGCCCCAGCATTTT
J gene: TRBJ1-5; V gene: TRBV18; D gene: TRBD1; clone size: few; CDR3 protein: CASTTGVGQPQHF; CDR3 DNA: TGTGCCAGCACCACAGGGGTTGGTCAGCCCCAGCATTTT
J gene: TRBJ2-1; V gene: TRBV10-2; D gene: NA; clone size: once; CDR3 protein: CASSSGGYNEQFF; CDR3 DNA: TGCGCCAGCAGTTCAGGAGGTTACAATGAGCAGTTCTTC
J gene: TRBJ1-2; V gene: TRBV7-3; D gene: NA; clone size: NA; CDR3 protein: CASSRLGRREGYTF; CDR3 DNA: TGTGCCAGCAGTCGGCTTGGTCGGCGGGAGGGCTACACCTTC
J gene: TRBJ1-3; V gene: TRBV30; D gene: NA; clone size: NA; CDR3 protein: CAWSQGLGNTIYF; CDR3 DNA: TGTGCCTGGAGTCAGGGCCTTGGAAACACCATATATTTT
J gene: TRBJ2-6; V gene: TRBV4-2; D gene: TRBD1; clone size: NA; CDR3 protein: CASSPSGQGSGANVLTF; CDR3 DNA: TGTGCCAGCAGCCCCTCGGGACAGGGCTCCGGGGCCAACGTCCTGACTTTC
J gene: TRBJ1-5; V gene: TRBV30; D gene: NA; clone size: NA; CDR3 protein: CAWTGGTNQPQHF; CDR3 DNA: TGTGCCTGGACGGGGGGGACAAATCAGCCCCAGCATTTT
J gene: TRBJ1-2; V gene: TRBV27; D gene: NA; clone size: NA; CDR3 protein: CASSFGGNGYTF; CDR3 DNA: TGTGCCAGCAGTTTTGGAGGGAATGGCTACACCTTC
J gene: TRBJ2-2; V gene: TRBV18; D gene: TRBD2; clone size: NA; CDR3 protein: CASSPPAGANTGELFF; CDR3 DNA: TGTGCCAGCTCACCACCGGCGGGAGCGAACACCGGGGAGCTGTTTTTT
J gene: TRBJ2-7; V gene: TRBV6-1; D gene: TRBD2; clone size: NA; CDR3 protein: CASSTGTSVSYEQYF; CDR3 DNA: TGTGCCAGTTCAACCGGGACTAGCGTCTCCTACGAGCAGTACTTC
J gene: TRBJ2-2; V gene: TRBV5-4; D gene: TRBD2; clone size: NA; CDR3 protein: CASSQPDLLAGHHTGELFF; CDR3 DNA: TGTGCCAGCAGCCAACCTGACTTGCTAGCGGGTCACCACACCGGGGAGCTGTTTTTT
J gene: TRBJ2-1; V gene: TRBV6-5; D gene: TRBD2; clone size: NA; CDR3 protein: CASSITSGGYNEQFF; CDR3 DNA: TGTGCCAGCAGTATAACTAGCGGGGGGTACAATGAGCAGTTCTTC
J gene: TRBJ2-3; V gene: TRBV29-1; D gene: TRBD2; clone size: NA; CDR3 protein: CSVSLAGGGFADTQYF; CDR3 DNA: TGCAGCGTTTCCCTAGCGGGAGGGGGGTTCGCAGATACGCAGTATTTT
J gene: TRBJ2-3; V gene: TRBV10-3; D gene: NA; clone size: NA; CDR3 protein: CAISEPTMTQYF; CDR3 DNA: TGTGCCATCAGTGAGCCAACCATGACGCAGTATTTT
J gene: TRBJ2-5; V gene: TRBV5-1; D gene: NA; clone size: NA; CDR3 protein: CASSLMAGQETQYF; CDR3 DNA: TGCGCCAGCAGCTTGATGGCAGGACAAGAGACCCAGTACTTC
J gene: TRBJ1-2; V gene: TRBV28; D gene: NA; clone size: few; CDR3 protein: CASNPTEANYGYTF; CDR3 DNA: TGTGCCAGCAACCCAACAGAAGCTAACTATGGCTACACCTTC